Each of the 18 T cell receptor beta chains below was sequenced from the same sample in a study of low-dose radiotherapy and immunotherapy resistance in tumors. Primers used for first-strand cDNA, a TRAV- and TRBV-specific set, covered both alpha and beta chains. TCR amplification involved around 22 PCR cycles with a constant-region primer and V-primer adapter. TCRdb re-called the reads with MiXCR, one entry per CDR3 protein. The sample yields 55,000 to 80,000 distinct CDR3 sequences, more than 25% seen once. Specified time point: before trial treatment. This sample comprised PBMCs, obtained before treatment. These receptors all stem from a male donor with rectosigmoid adenocarcinoma.

The table lists this clonotype with many counts. CDR3 coding DNA: TGTGCCAGCAGCTTAGGAGGCTTCTCCTACGAGCAGTACTTC. This sequence encodes CASSLGGFSYEQYF. The chain has TRBV7-2 and TRBJ2-7; D unresolved. Germline V gene sequence: CDR1 SGHTA, CDR2 FQGNSA. V lost 1 base, J lost 0 bases, and 7 bases lay in between. The CDR3 covers 14 residues.

As for this clonotype: A far larger clone differs by one base, so this is likely a read error. In DNA, the CDR3 is TGTGCCAGCAGAGAACTAGCGGGAGCCTACAATGAGCAGTACTTC. Protein product: CASRELAGAYNEQYF. The chain employs TRBV5-8 and TRBJ2-7, with 11 nucleotides matching TRBD2. CDR3 length: 15 amino acids. V shed 5 bases, J shed 7 bases, and the junction held 11 bases outside the gene matches. CDR1 is SGHTS, CDR2 YDEGEE, per germline.

The gene calls are TRBV20-1 and TRBJ2-5; D ambiguous. V lost 1 base, J lost 5 bases, and 5 bases lay in between. Germline V gene sequence: CDR1 DFQATT, CDR2 SNEGSKA (reference sequence). The CDR3 runs 11 residues. CDR3 amino acids: CSARAGETQYF. CDR3 nucleotide sequence: TGCAGTGCTAGAGCCGGGGAGACCCAGTACTTC.

This clonotype was seen ten or more times. This chain uses TRBV7-2 with TRBJ2-5; D might be TRBD1 (6 bases). The CDR3 is 15 residues long. From germline, CDR1 is SGHTA and CDR2 FQGNSA. Trimming stripped 4 bases from V and 5 bases from J, with 17 bases between. The CDR3: CASSYQQGVGETQYF. The CDR3 DNA reads as TGTGCCAGCAGCTACCAACAGGGCGTGGGGGAGACCCAGTACTTC.

This clonotype was recorded a few times. J is TRBJ2-3 and V is TRBV5-1, with D possibly TRBD1 on 6 matching bases. The CDR3 has 14 amino acids. Trimming pared 2 bases from V and 0 bases from J, leaving 7 bases between. Per germline, CDR1 SGHRS and CDR2 YFSETQ. CDR3 sequence: CASSFGQSTDTQYF. DNA of the CDR3: TGCGCCAGCAGCTTCGGACAGAGCACAGATACGCAGTATTTT.

This clonotype was counted many times. The chain uses TRBV23-1 and TRBJ1-5, with 7 positions matching TRBD1. TRBV23-1 is sorted into the ORF group, with uncertain function. J was trimmed by 2 bases and V by 4 bases; bases with no gene match: 8. This CDR3 has 16 amino acids. This CDR3 reads CASSRQGGLGNQPQHF. CDR3 coding DNA: TGCGCCAGCAGTCGACAGGGAGGTTTGGGCAATCAGCCCCAGCATTTT.

As for this clonotype: Since a far larger clone is one base different, this is likely a read error. The chain joins TRBV6-1 to TRBJ2-1, with 8 bases fitting TRBD2. Germline CDR1 MNHNS, CDR2 SASEGT. The CDR3 is made up of 16 amino acids. The junction had 16 bases not matched to a gene; V was cut back by 5 bases and J by 10 bases. The CDR3 coding sequence is TGTGCCAGCAGTTACCCCCGGAGCGGGAGAAAAAACGAGCAGTTCTTC. It translates to CASSYPRSGRKNEQFF.

This clonotype was seen repeatedly, ten times or more. The chain is built from TRBV28 and TRBJ2-5; D might be TRBD1 or TRBD2, each matching 5 bases. The ends were cut back, 6 bases at V and 4 bases at J, with 15 bases in the middle. The CDR3 is 14 amino acids. Germline V CDR1 and CDR2: MDHEN, SYDVKM. The CDR3 nucleotides are TGTGCCAGCAGACACCCCCCTGGGGGAGAGACCCAGTACTTC. Encoded protein: CASRHPPGGETQYF.

Ten or more counts support this clonotype. The CDR3 sequence is CASSLVVQPYEQYF. In DNA form, the CDR3 reads TGCGCCAGCAGCTTGGTGGTGCAACCCTACGAGCAGTACTTC. The rearrangement uses TRBV5-1 and TRBJ2-7; D call uncertain. The CDR3 consists of 14 residues. V dropped 0 bases and J dropped 2 bases, with 9 bases sitting between them. Germline CDR1 and CDR2: SGHRS and YFSETQ.

This clonotype has ten or more counts. The chain carries TRBV4-2 and TRBJ2-7; D uncertain. The CDR3 consists of 14 residues. The V gene's germline CDR1 is LGHNA and CDR2 YNFKEQ. V dropped 4 bases and J dropped 2 bases, with 12 bases sitting between them. The CDR3 reads CASSPPGRPYEQYF. CDR3 in DNA: TGTGCCAGCAGCCCCCCGGGTAGGCCCTACGAGCAGTACTTC.

The genes are TRBV11-2 and TRBJ2-2; D gene uncertain. The CDR3 spans 13 residues. Trimming cost V 3 bases and J 6 bases, with 8 bases left between them. CDR1 and CDR2 (germline): SGHAT, FQNNGV. In nucleotides, the CDR3 is TGTGCCAGCAGCTTGCAGGAACCCGGGGAGCTGTTTTTT. Its protein product is CASSLQEPGELFF.

About this clonotype itself: A read error likely explains this, since a far larger clone differs by one base. The rearrangement uses TRBV28 and TRBJ2-1; 13 nucleotides align to TRBD2. The CDR3 loop spans 15 amino acids. Trimming cost V 6 bases and J 10 bases; bases outside gene matches: 9. The germline CDR1 and CDR2 sequences are MDHEN and SYDVKM. CDR3 sequence reads: CASRAGTSGNHEQFF. In nucleotides, the CDR3 is TGTGCCAGCAGGGCGGGGACTAGCGGGAACCACGAGCAGTTCTTC.

As for this clonotype: A junction end diverges from the germline sequence, so it may reflect a read error. The chain combines TRBV5-1 with TRBJ2-1; D is uncertain. This CDR3 comprises 13 residues. CDR1 and CDR2 from the germline V gene are SGHRS and YFSETQ. The CDR3 loop reads CASSMPSYKEQFF. CDR3 DNA sequence: TGCGCCAGCAGTATGCCCTCCTACAAGGAGCAGTTCTTC.

This clonotype appeared many times. The chain combines TRBV19 with TRBJ2-3; D call uncertain. The CDR3 spans 15 residues. Per the germline V gene, CDR1 is LNHDA and CDR2 is SQIVND (reference sequence). V was pared by 2 bases and J by 3 bases, with 12 bases between. CDR3 nucleotides: TGTGCCAGTAGTATATCAAAAGGGTTGACAGATACGCAGTATTTT. Encoded protein: CASSISKGLTDTQYF.

This clonotype was detected ten times or more. J is TRBJ2-2 and V is TRBV12-3 or TRBV12-4; D gene uncertain. V lost 4 bases to trimming and J lost 2 bases, with 8 bases between them. The CDR3 contains 14 residues. The CDR3 reads CASSSSANTGELFF. In DNA, the CDR3 is TGTGCCAGCAGTTCTAGTGCAAACACCGGGGAGCTGTTTTTT.

In this sample, this clonotype turned up many times. The chain joins TRBV12-3 or TRBV12-4 to TRBJ2-1; the D gene is possibly TRBD2 (6 bases). Trimming stripped 3 bases from V and 8 bases from J, with 8 bases between. The CDR3 sequence is 12 residues long. CDR3 region: CASSFRGDEQFF. The CDR3 DNA follows: TGTGCCAGCAGTTTTCGCGGGGATGAGCAGTTCTTC.

This clonotype was observed many times. The genes are TRBV29-1 and TRBJ2-1; unclear D gene. Looked up from germline, CDR1 is SQVTM and CDR2 is ANQGSEA. The CDR3 spans 10 residues. V was cut by 6 bases and J by 5 bases, with 5 bases left in between. The CDR3 coding sequence is TGCAGCGTGGCTCACAATGAGCAGTTCTTC. It encodes CSVAHNEQFF.

This chain links TRBV7-8 with TRBJ1-1; D gene ambiguous. Germline-derived CDR1 and CDR2 are SGHVS and FQNEAQ. V was shortened by 1 base and J by 1 base, with 10 bases between the two germline ends. The CDR3 length is 15 residues. The CDR3 DNA follows: TGTGCCAGCAGCTTAGTCTTATTCGGGAACACTGAAGCTTTCTTT. Protein product: CASSLVLFGNTEAFF.